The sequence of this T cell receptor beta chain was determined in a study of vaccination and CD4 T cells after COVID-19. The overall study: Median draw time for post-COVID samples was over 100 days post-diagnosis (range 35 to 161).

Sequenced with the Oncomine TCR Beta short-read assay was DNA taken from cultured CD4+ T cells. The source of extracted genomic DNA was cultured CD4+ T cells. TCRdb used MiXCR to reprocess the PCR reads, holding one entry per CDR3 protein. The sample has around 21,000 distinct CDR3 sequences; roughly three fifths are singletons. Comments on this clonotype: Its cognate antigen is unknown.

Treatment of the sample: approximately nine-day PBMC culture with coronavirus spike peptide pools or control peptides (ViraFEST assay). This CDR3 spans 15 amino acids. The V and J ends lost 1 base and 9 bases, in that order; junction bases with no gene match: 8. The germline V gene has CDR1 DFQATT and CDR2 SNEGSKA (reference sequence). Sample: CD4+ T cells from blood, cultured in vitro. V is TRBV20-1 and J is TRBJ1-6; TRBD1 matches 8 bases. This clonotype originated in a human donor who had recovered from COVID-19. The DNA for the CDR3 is TGCAGTGCTAGAGTGGCGCGGCAGGGGGCTTCACCCCTCCACTTT. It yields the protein CSARVARQGASPLHF.